This is a list of T cell receptor beta chains from one sample in a study of T cell repertoires in cytomegalovirus infection. MiXCR was run by TCRdb on the reads, yielding one entry per CDR3 protein. This table holds around 430,000 distinct CDR3 sequences, approximately 40% found once. For these TCRs, the target antigens are not known. Sequencing used cultured PBMCs, obtained from culture after CMV antigen stimulation. These receptors all stem from a human donor in good health (CMV status not recorded). Some clones in this sample may be carry-over from other donors' samples. The CDR3 runs from the conserved cysteine through the conserved F or W. A D gene is named only where the DNA matches it firmly. Some rows have no size entry. The others give once, few or many, or a class for an expanded clone.

J gene,D gene,V gene,clone size,CDR3 protein,CDR3 DNA
TRBJ2-3,TRBD2,TRBV7-9,-,CASSSPSGRALSTDTQYF,TGTGCCAGCAGCTCCCCCAGCGGGAGGGCCCTCAGCACAGATACGCAGTATTTT
TRBJ1-1,-,TRBV7-2,-,CASSSGRRKTEAFF,TGTGCCAGCAGCTCGGGACGGCGGAAGACTGAAGCTTTCTTT
TRBJ2-7,-,TRBV6-6,-,CASRDWTMGEQYF,TGTGCCAGCCGGGACTGGACAATGGGCGAGCAGTACTTC
TRBJ1-5,-,TRBV6-8,-,CASRPQGNQPQHF,TGTGCCAGCAGGCCACAGGGTAATCAGCCCCAGCATTTT
TRBJ2-3,-,TRBV7-9,few,CASSPHAPPSDTQYF,TGTGCCAGCAGCCCGCACGCGCCACCCTCAGATACGCAGTATTTT
TRBJ2-1,-,TRBV6-5,few,CASSYSDSDNEQFF,TGTGCCAGCAGTTACTCCGACAGCGACAATGAGCAGTTCTTC
TRBJ2-7,TRBD2,TRBV27,-,CASRTSGRGEQYF,TGTGCCAGCAGAACTAGCGGGAGGGGGGAGCAGTACTTC
TRBJ2-3,-,TRBV7-2,few,CASSPGPYESGTQYF,TGTGCCAGCAGCCCCGGGCCTTACGAGAGTGGTACGCAGTATTTT
TRBJ2-1,-,TRBV7-2,many,CASSLEARVYNEQFF,TGTGCCAGCAGCTTAGAGGCCAGGGTTTACAATGAGCAGTTCTTC
TRBJ1-5,-,TRBV15,-,CATSRAYQPQHF,TGTGCCACCAGCAGAGCCTATCAGCCCCAGCATTTT